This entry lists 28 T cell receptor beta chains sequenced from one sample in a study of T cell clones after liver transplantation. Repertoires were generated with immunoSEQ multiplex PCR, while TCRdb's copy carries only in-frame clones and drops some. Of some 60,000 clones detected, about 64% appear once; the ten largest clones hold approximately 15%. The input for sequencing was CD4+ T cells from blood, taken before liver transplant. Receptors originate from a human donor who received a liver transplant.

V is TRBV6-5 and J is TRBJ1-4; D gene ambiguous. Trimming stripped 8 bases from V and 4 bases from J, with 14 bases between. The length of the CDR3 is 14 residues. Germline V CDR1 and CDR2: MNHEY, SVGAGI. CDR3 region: CASAPGPGNEKLFF. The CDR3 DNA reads TGTGCCAGCGCCCCAGGTCCTGGTAATGAAAAACTGTTTTTT.

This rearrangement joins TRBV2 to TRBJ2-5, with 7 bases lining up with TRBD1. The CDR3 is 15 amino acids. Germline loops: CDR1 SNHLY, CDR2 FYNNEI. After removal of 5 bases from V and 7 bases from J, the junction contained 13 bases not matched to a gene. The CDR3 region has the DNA TGTGCCAGCAGTTCCCGGACAGGCTACCTGGGGACCCAGTACTTC. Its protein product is CASSSRTGYLGTQYF.

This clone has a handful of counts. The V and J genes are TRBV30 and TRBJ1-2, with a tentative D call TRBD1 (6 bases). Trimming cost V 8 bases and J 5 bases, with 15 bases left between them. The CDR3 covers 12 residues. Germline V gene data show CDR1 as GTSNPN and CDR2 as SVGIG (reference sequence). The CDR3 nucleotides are TGTGCCACCGGACAGCAAGGATATGGCTACACCTTC. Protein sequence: CATGQQGYGYTF.

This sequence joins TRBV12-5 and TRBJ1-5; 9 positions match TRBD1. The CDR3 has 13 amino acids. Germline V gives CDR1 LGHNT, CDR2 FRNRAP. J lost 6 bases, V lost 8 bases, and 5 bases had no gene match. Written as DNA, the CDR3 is TGTGCTAGTTCCCAGACAGGGGGTCAGCCCCAGCATTTT. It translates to CASSQTGGQPQHF.

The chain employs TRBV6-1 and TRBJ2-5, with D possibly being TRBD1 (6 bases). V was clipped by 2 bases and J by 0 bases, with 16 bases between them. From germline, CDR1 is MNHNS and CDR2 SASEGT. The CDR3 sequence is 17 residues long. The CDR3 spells CASSETPFGQHQETQYF. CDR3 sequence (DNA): TGTGCCAGCAGTGAAACCCCATTTGGACAGCACCAAGAGACCCAGTACTTC.

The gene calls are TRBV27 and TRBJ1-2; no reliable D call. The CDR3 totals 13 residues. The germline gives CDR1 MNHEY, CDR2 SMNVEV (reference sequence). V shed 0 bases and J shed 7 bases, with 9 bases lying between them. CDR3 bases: TGTGCCAGCAGTTTATCCGGCTCGGGTGGCTACACCTTC. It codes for CASSLSGSGGYTF.

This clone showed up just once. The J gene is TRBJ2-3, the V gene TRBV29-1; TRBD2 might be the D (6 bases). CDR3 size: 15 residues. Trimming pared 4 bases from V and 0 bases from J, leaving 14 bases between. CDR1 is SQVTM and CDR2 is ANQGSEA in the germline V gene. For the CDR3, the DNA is TGCAGCGTTGGGGCGGGGCAGAATAGCACAGATACGCAGTATTTT. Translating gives CSVGAGQNSTDTQYF.

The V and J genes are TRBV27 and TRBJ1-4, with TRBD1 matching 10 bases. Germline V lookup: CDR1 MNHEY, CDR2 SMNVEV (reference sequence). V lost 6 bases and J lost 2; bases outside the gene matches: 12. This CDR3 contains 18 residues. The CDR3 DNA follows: TGTGCCAGCAGCCTGATGGGACAGGGGTTTGGGACTAATGAAAAACTGTTTTTT. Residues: CASSLMGQGFGTNEKLFF.

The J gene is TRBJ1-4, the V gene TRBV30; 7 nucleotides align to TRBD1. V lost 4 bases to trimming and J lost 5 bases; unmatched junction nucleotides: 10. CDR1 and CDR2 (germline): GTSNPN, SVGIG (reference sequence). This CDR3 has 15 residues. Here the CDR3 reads CAWNPTGAGNEKLFF. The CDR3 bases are TGTGCCTGGAACCCCACAGGGGCAGGGAATGAAAAACTGTTTTTT.

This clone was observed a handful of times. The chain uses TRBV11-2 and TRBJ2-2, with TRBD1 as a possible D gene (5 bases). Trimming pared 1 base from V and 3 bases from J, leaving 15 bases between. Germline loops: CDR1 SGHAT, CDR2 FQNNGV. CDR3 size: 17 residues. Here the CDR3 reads CASSLARVGRDTGELFF. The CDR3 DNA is TGTGCCAGCAGCTTAGCCAGGGTTGGAAGGGACACCGGGGAGCTGTTTTTT.

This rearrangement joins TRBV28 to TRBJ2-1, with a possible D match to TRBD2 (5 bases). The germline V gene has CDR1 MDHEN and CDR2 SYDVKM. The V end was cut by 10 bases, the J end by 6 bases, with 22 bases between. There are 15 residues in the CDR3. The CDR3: CATGNPGFMANEQFF. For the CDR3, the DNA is TGTGCCACCGGGAATCCGGGTTTTATGGCCAATGAGCAGTTCTTC. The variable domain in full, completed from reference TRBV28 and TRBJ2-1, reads DVKVTQSSRYLVKRTGEKVFLECVQDMDHENMFWYRQDPGLGLRLIYFSYDVKMKEKGDIPEGYSVSREKKERFSLILESASTNQTSMYLCATGNPGFMANEQFFGPGTRLTVL.

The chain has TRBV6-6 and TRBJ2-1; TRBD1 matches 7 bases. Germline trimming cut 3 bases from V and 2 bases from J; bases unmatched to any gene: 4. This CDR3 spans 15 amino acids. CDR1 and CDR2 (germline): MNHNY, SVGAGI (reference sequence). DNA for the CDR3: TGTGCCAGCAGTTATCGGGACAGCGCCTACAATGAGCAGTTCTTC. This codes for CASSYRDSAYNEQFF.

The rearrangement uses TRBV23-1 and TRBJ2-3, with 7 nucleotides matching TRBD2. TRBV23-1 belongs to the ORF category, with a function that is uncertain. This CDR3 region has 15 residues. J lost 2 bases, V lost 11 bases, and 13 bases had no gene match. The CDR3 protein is CAPSPPSGFTDTQYF. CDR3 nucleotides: TGCGCCCCCAGTCCGCCTAGCGGCTTCACAGATACGCAGTATTTT.

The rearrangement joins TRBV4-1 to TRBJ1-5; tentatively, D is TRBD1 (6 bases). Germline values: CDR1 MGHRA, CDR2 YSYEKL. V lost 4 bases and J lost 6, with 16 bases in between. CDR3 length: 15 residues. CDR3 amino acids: CASSPQMQGTQPQHF. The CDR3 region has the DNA TGCGCCAGCAGCCCCCAGATGCAGGGGACTCAGCCCCAGCATTTT.

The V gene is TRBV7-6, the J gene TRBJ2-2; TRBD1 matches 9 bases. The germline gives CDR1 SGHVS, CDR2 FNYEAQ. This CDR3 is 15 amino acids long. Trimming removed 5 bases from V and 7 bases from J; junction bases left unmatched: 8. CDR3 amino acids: CASSPTGTGLGELFF. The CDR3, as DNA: TGTGCCAGCAGCCCCACCGGGACAGGGCTCGGGGAGCTGTTTTTT.

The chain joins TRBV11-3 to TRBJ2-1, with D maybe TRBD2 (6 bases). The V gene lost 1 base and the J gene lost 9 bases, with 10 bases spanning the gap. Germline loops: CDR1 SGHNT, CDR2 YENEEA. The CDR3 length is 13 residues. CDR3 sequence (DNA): TGTGCCAGCAGCTTAGCCCTGCGGGGTGAGCAGTTCTTC. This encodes CASSLALRGEQFF.

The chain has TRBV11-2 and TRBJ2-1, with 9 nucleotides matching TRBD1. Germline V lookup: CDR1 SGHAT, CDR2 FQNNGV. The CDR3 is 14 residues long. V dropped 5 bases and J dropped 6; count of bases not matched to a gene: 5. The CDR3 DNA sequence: TGTGCCAGCAGCCCGTGGACAGGGGCCAATGAGCAGTTCTTC. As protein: CASSPWTGANEQFF.

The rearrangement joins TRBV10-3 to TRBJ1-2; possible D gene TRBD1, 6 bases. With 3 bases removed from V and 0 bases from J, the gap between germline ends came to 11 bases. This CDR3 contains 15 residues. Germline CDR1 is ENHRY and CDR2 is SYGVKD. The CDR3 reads CAISDSRGANYGYTF. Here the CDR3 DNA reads TGTGCCATCAGTGATTCCAGGGGTGCTAACTATGGCTACACCTTC.

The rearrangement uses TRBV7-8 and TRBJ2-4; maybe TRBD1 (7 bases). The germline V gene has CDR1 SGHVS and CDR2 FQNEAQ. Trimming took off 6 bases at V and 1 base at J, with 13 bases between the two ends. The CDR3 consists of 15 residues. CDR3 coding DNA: TGTGCCAGCAGTTTGGCGGGACAGGCCAAAAACATTCAGTACTTC. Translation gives CASSLAGQAKNIQYF.

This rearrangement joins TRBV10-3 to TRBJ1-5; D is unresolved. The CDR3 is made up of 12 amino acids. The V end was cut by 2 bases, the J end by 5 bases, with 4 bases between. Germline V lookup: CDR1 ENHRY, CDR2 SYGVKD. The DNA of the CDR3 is TGTGCCATCAGTGAGGTCGATCAGCCCCAGCATTTT. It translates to CAISEVDQPQHF.

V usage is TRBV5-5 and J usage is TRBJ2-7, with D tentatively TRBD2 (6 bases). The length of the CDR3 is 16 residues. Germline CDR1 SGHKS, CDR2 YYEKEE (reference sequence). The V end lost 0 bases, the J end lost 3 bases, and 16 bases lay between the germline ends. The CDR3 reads CASSLGLLEGHYEQYF. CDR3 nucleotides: TGTGCCAGCAGCTTGGGCTTGTTGGAGGGGCACTACGAGCAGTACTTC.

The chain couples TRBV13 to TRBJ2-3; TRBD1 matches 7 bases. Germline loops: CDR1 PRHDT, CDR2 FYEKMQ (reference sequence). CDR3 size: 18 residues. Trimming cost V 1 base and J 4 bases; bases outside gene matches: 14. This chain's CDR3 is CASSLVSRSLGGADTQYF. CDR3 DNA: TGTGCCAGCAGCTTAGTAAGCCGTTCCCTAGGGGGCGCAGATACGCAGTATTTT. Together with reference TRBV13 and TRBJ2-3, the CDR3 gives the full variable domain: AAGVIQSPRHLIKEKRETATLKCYPIPRHDTVYWYQQGPGQDPQFLISFYEKMQSDKGSIPDRFSAQQFSDYHSELNMSSLELGDSALYFCASSLVSRSLGGADTQYFGPGTRLTVL.

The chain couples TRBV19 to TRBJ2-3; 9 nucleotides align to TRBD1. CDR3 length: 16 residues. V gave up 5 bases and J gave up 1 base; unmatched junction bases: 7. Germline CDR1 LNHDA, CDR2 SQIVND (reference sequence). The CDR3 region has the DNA TGTGCCAGTAGTCCCACCCGGACAGGGGGCACAGATACGCAGTATTTT. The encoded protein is CASSPTRTGGTDTQYF.

In DNA form, the CDR3 reads TGTGCCAGCAGCCAAGCAGGACAGTATAGCAATCAGCCCCAGCATTTT. It codes for CASSQAGQYSNQPQHF. The chain joins TRBV4-2 to TRBJ1-5, with a weak D call TRBD1 (6 bases). The germline CDR1 and CDR2 sequences are LGHNA and YNFKEQ. Trimming removed 1 base at V and 0 bases at J, with 10 bases between. The CDR3 consists of 16 residues.

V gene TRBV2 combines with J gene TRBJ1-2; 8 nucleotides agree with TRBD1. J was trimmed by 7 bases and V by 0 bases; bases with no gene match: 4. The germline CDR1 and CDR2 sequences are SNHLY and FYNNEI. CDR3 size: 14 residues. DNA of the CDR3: TGTGCCAGCAGTGAAGCGACAGGGGTTGCTGGCTACACCTTC. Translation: CASSEATGVAGYTF.

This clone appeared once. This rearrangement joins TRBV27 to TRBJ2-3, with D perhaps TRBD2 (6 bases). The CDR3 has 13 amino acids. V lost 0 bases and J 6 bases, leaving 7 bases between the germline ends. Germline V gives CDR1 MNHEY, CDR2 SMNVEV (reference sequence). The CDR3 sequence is CASSLSRGDTQYF. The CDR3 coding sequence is TGTGCCAGCAGTTTATCACGGGGGGATACGCAGTATTTT.

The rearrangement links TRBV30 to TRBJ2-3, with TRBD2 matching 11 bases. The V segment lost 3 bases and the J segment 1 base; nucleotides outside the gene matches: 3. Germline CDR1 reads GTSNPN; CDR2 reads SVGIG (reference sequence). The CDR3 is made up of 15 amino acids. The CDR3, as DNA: TGTGCCTGGAGCGTAGCGGGGGGGCGCACAGATACGCAGTATTTT. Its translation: CAWSVAGGRTDTQYF.

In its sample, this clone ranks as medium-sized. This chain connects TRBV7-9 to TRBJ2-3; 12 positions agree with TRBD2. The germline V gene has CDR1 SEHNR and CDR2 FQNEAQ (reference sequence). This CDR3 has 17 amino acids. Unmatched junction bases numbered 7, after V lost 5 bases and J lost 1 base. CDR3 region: CASSPWTSGVRTDTQYF. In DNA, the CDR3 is TGTGCCAGCAGCCCATGGACTAGCGGGGTCCGCACAGATACGCAGTATTTT.